The present entry profiles one TCR beta chain with its context. In the authors' methods: Scientists estimated how many nucleated cells there were by amplifying reference gene primers. Here immunoSEQ multiplex PCR was the method, and the copy in TCRdb shows in-frame clones only, minus some. V and J calls and clone size are copied from that table; D and trimming were computed from the DNA. This table has approximately 210,000 clones, more than 75% appearing once. The source of the sample is a study of blood T cell repertoires in COVID-19. Study-wide context: The United States, Italy and Spain supplied acute and convalescent COVID-19 samples.

Participant ages covered roughly 18 to 89 years across about two dozen US areas. Participant-reported clinical history was the basis for cohort assignment. The CDR3 is 14 residues long. The V gene end was trimmed by 8 bases and the J gene end by 4 bases; junction bases not matched to a gene: 10. Germline assignment: CDR1 SGHTA and CDR2 FQGNSA. The chain carries TRBV7-2 and TRBJ1-2; 7 bases map to TRBD1. The sequence was obtained from a woman aged 45-65 years with acute COVID-19. The sample consisted of PBMCs or T cells enriched from blood (not recorded which). CDR3 sequence (DNA): TGTGCCAGCCAAAAAGGGGGCTCTGCCTATGGCTACACCTTC. This encodes CASQKGGSAYGYTF.